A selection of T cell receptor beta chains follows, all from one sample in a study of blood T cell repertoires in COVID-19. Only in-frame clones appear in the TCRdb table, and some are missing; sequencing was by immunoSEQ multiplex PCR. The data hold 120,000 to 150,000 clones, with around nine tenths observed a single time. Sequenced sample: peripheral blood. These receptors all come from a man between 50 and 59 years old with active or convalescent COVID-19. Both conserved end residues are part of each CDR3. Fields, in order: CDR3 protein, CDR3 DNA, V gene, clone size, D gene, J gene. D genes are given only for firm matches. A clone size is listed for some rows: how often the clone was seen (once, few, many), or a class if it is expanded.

CASSLQVPGNTGELFF TGCGCCAGCAGCTTACAGGTGCCGGGGAACACCGGGGAGCTGTTTTTT TRBV5-1 once - TRBJ2-2
CASSLRMWESSYNEQFF TGTGCCAGCAGTCTCCGGATGTGGGAGAGCTCCTACAATGAGCAGTTCTTC TRBV27 - - TRBJ2-1
CASSSLRWTGGFGRTNEKLFF TGTGCCAGCAGTTCCCTCAGATGGACAGGGGGCTTTGGGAGAACTAATGAAAAACTGTTTTTT TRBV28 - TRBD1 TRBJ1-4
CAISEIQGTTGHYNEQFF TGTGCCATCAGTGAGATTCAAGGCACGACAGGGCACTACAATGAGCAGTTCTTC TRBV10-3 - TRBD1 TRBJ2-1
CASSVGQEPREQYF TGTGCCAGCAGCGTCGGACAGGAACCTCGCGAGCAGTACTTC TRBV9 - TRBD1 TRBJ2-7
CASSPGQGSTDTQYF TGTGCCAGCTCACCAGGACAGGGAAGCACAGATACGCAGTATTTT TRBV18 - TRBD1 TRBJ2-3
CASSYASYEQYF TGTGCCAGCAGTTACGCCAGCTACGAGCAGTACTTC TRBV6-2/TRBV6-3 - - TRBJ2-7
CASSFQGPNEKLFF TGTGCCAGCAGCTTCCAGGGGCCTAATGAAAAACTGTTTTTT TRBV5-6 - - TRBJ1-4
CASSVGGTSSYNEQFF TGTGCCAGCAGCGTTGGCGGGACTAGCTCCTACAATGAGCAGTTCTTC TRBV9 - TRBD2 TRBJ2-1
CASSTLGGSSGRERTYEQYF TGTGCCAGCAGCACATTAGGGGGGTCTAGCGGGAGGGAAAGGACCTACGAGCAGTACTTC TRBV5-5 - TRBD2 TRBJ2-7
CASSQVSERLAF TGTGCCAGCAGCCAAGTAAGCGAGAGGCTCGCCTTC TRBV3-1/TRBV3-2 - - TRBJ1-2
CASSFSSYNEQFF TGTGCCAGCAGTTTCAGCTCCTACAATGAGCAGTTCTTC TRBV27 - - TRBJ2-1
CASSLRQGKVYEQYF TGTGCCAGCAGCCTGCGACAGGGGAAGGTCTACGAGCAGTACTTC TRBV5-6 - TRBD1 TRBJ2-7
CASGGGSVAYGYTF TGTGCCAGCGGGGGGGGCTCTGTTGCCTATGGCTACACCTTC TRBV28 - - TRBJ1-2
CASSLGVHEAFF TGTGCCAGCAGCTTAGGAGTCCATGAAGCTTTCTTT TRBV11-2 once - TRBJ1-1
CASSLVGTGVREQYF TGTGCCAGCAGCCTAGTGGGCACAGGGGTGCGGGAGCAGTACTTC TRBV7-9 few TRBD1 TRBJ2-7
CASSSLRTSGSLNEQFF TGTGCCAGCAGCTCCCTACGGACTAGCGGGAGTCTTAATGAGCAGTTCTTC TRBV7-9 - TRBD2 TRBJ2-1
CASSPPLADYNEQFF TGTGCCAGCAGCCCCCCACTAGCCGACTACAATGAGCAGTTCTTC TRBV7-2 - - TRBJ2-1
CASSPTQYNEQFF TGTGCCAGCAGCCCGACTCAGTACAATGAGCAGTTCTTC TRBV9 - - TRBJ2-1
CASSPDPGQDFYEQYF TGCGCCAGCAGCCCCGACCCGGGACAGGACTTCTACGAGCAGTACTTC TRBV4-1 once TRBD1 TRBJ2-7
CASSDPREVFHEQYF TGTGCCAGCAGTGATCCCAGGGAGGTTTTCCACGAGCAGTACTTC TRBV25-1 - - TRBJ2-7
CASTLLVRSTDTQYF TGTGCCAGCACCCTATTGGTACGGAGCACAGATACGCAGTATTTT TRBV7-9 - - TRBJ2-3
CASSVEANRADEQFF TGTGCCAGCAGCGTAGAAGCCAATCGAGCGGATGAGCAGTTCTTC TRBV9 once - TRBJ2-1
CAWSVIPGFSYEQYF TGTGCCTGGAGTGTTATTCCCGGTTTCTCCTACGAGCAGTACTTC TRBV30 - - TRBJ2-7
CAIRGTEMNTEAFF TGTGCCATCAGAGGTACAGAGATGAACACTGAAGCTTTCTTT TRBV10-3 - - TRBJ1-1
CASSPHGQAGVYEQYF TGTGCCAGCAGTCCACACGGACAAGCGGGAGTTTACGAGCAGTACTTC TRBV28 - TRBD2 TRBJ2-7
CASSPYGHNTGELFF TGTGCCAGCAGTCCTTACGGACATAACACCGGGGAGCTGTTTTTT TRBV27 - - TRBJ2-2
CASSQGASGPGETQYF TGTGCCAGCAGCCAAGGGGCTAGCGGTCCGGGGGAGACCCAGTACTTC TRBV11-3 - TRBD2 TRBJ2-5
CSVGTDYEQYF TGCAGCGTTGGGACAGACTACGAGCAGTACTTC TRBV29-1 once - TRBJ2-7
CASSLGDNQPQHF TGTGCCAGCAGCTTAGGAGACAATCAGCCCCAGCATTTT TRBV11-1 - - TRBJ1-5
CASSLEKYEINEQFF TGTGCCAGCAGCTTGGAAAAGTATGAGATAAATGAGCAGTTCTTC TRBV5-4 - - TRBJ2-1
CASSTLAGVGNYEQYF TGTGCCAGTAGTACTCTAGCGGGAGTCGGTAACTACGAGCAGTACTTC TRBV19 - TRBD2 TRBJ2-7
CASSFSGGRTSGRQPPYNEQFF TGTGCCAGCAGTTTTTCGGGGGGCAGGACTAGCGGGAGACAACCACCCTACAATGAGCAGTTCTTC TRBV28 - TRBD2 TRBJ2-1
CASSLAGQNTEAFF TGTGCCAGCAGCTTAGCGGGACAGAACACTGAAGCTTTCTTT TRBV11-3 few - TRBJ1-1
CASSLRTSENTGELFF TGTGCCAGCAGCTTGAGGACTAGCGAAAACACCGGGGAGCTGTTTTTT TRBV9 - TRBD2 TRBJ2-2
CASVTGGINGYTF TGTGCCAGCGTGACGGGGGGGATCAATGGCTACACCTTC TRBV6-5 - - TRBJ1-2
CASSLYRGLGEAFF TGCGCCAGCAGTCTATACAGGGGGCTGGGTGAAGCTTTCTTT TRBV23-1 - TRBD1 TRBJ1-1
CATRQGRNQPQHF TGTGCCACTCGACAGGGGCGCAATCAGCCCCAGCATTTT TRBV28 - TRBD1 TRBJ1-5
CASSLEGATNEKLFF TGTGCCAGCAGCTTAGAGGGGGCGACTAATGAAAAACTGTTTTTT TRBV7-3 - TRBD1 TRBJ1-4
CASSGGQGDTEAFF TGTGCCAGCAGCGGGGGACAGGGGGACACTGAAGCTTTCTTT TRBV6-6 - TRBD1 TRBJ1-1
CASSRDSGKSYEQYF TGTGCCAGCAGCCGAGATAGCGGGAAGTCCTACGAGCAGTACTTC TRBV7-8 few TRBD2 TRBJ2-7
CASSLTGGVPTEAFF TGTGCCAGCAGCTTAACAGGGGGCGTCCCCACTGAAGCTTTCTTT TRBV7-3 - TRBD1 TRBJ1-1
CATASRGESSPLHF TGTGCCACCGCTTCCAGGGGGGAAAGCTCACCCCTCCACTTT TRBV10-3 - TRBD1 TRBJ1-6
CASSVSGTVGGNYGYTF TGTGCCAGCAGTGTATCCGGGACGGTCGGGGGTAACTATGGCTACACCTTC TRBV28 - - TRBJ1-2
CASIRDSNQPQHF TGTGCCAGCATCAGGGATAGCAATCAGCCCCAGCATTTT TRBV2 few - TRBJ1-5
CASGRGSGANVLTF TGTGCCAGCGGTAGGGGGTCTGGGGCCAACGTCCTGACTTTC TRBV2 - - TRBJ2-6
CATSRVPVYNSPLHF TGTGCCACCAGCAGAGTCCCAGTCTATAATTCACCCCTCCACTTT TRBV15 - - TRBJ1-6
CRGQAGTEAFF TGCAGGGGACAGGCCGGCACTGAAGCTTTCTTT TRBV20-1 few TRBD1 TRBJ1-1
CASRNTGGANTGELFF TGTGCCAGCCGGAACACAGGGGGCGCGAACACCGGGGAGCTGTTTTTT TRBV27 - TRBD1 TRBJ2-2
CASSFPRQETQYF TGTGCCAGCAGTTTTCCGCGGCAAGAGACCCAGTACTTC TRBV12-3/TRBV12-4 - - TRBJ2-5
CATSDPTGEETQYF TGTGCCACCAGTGACCCGACAGGGGAAGAGACCCAGTACTTC TRBV24-1 - TRBD1 TRBJ2-5
CASSWDRGFYEQYF TGTGCCAGCAGTTGGGACAGGGGTTTCTACGAGCAGTACTTC TRBV6-2/TRBV6-3 - TRBD1 TRBJ2-7
CASSRGLAVQYEQYF TGTGCCAGTAGCCGGGGACTAGCGGTGCAGTACGAGCAGTACTTC TRBV19 - TRBD2 TRBJ2-7
CASSQTSTEAFF TGTGCCAGCAGCCAAACAAGCACTGAAGCTTTCTTT TRBV3-1/TRBV3-2 - - TRBJ1-1
CASSPWTGSLIYGYTF TGCGCCAGCAGCCCGTGGACAGGCTCCCTCATCTATGGCTACACCTTC TRBV4-1 - TRBD1 TRBJ1-2
CASSIGLAGLTQETQYF TGTGCCAGTAGTATAGGTCTAGCGGGACTAACCCAAGAGACCCAGTACTTC TRBV19 - TRBD2 TRBJ2-5
CASSLLQGVSGYTF TGTGCCAGCAGCTTGCTACAGGGGGTTAGTGGCTACACCTTC TRBV5-4 many TRBD1 TRBJ1-2